Following are 10 T cell receptor beta chains from one sample sequenced in a study of blood T cells in healthy people across ages. The use of a sample-barcoded 5' primer and a J-beta primer mix characterized a second PCR of about 7 to 12 cycles. TCRdb fed the 5' RACE reads into MiXCR, producing one record per CDR3 protein. This sample has 850,000 or so distinct CDR3 sequences, with 25% to 30% found just once. Sequenced sample: blood. The source is a woman older than 75 in good health.

This clonotype was observed a few times. The chain joins TRBV5-6 to TRBJ2-3; 7 bases map to TRBD1. Germline V gene data show CDR1 as SGHDT and CDR2 as YYEEEE. CDR3 length equals 16 residues. V gave up 5 bases and J gave up 5 bases; unmatched junction bases: 14. For the CDR3, the DNA is TGTGCCAGCAGACCCCAGAGAGGGGGCTGGAAAGATACGCAGTATTTT. This translates into CASRPQRGGWKDTQYF.

This clonotype was recorded at least ten times. The rearrangement joins TRBV2 to TRBJ2-1, with a tentative D call TRBD2 (5 bases). The CDR3 consists of 14 residues. Per germline, CDR1 SNHLY and CDR2 FYNNEI. V was trimmed by 6 bases and J by 0 bases, leaving 9 bases between them. The CDR3 DNA sequence: TGTGCCAGCAGGGGAGACTCCTCCTACAATGAGCAGTTCTTC. The encoded protein is CASRGDSSYNEQFF.

To note about this clonotype: A much more abundant neighbour one base away suggests this may be a read error. The chain combines TRBV18 with TRBJ2-5; no firm D call. The CDR3 extends over 14 amino acids. Germline V lookup: CDR1 KGHSH, CDR2 LQKENI. CDR3 sequence: CTSSPMDLQETQYF. The CDR3 DNA follows: TGTACCAGCTCACCTATGGACCTCCAAGAGACCCAGTACTTC.

The chain recombines TRBV20-1 with TRBJ2-3; 7 nucleotides agree with TRBD1. The CDR3 extends over 15 amino acids. Germline V CDR1 and CDR2: DFQATT, SNEGSKA (reference sequence). V was clipped by 2 bases and J by 6 bases; unmatched bases: 11. CDR3 bases: TGCAGTGCTAGATCTGAGACAGGGCTGGCTGATACGCAGTATTTT. This encodes CSARSETGLADTQYF.

The genes are TRBV4-2 and TRBJ2-1; 11 bases match TRBD2. This CDR3 contains 15 residues. CDR1 and CDR2 (germline): LGHNA, YNFKEQ. Unmatched junction bases numbered 6, after V lost 1 base and J lost 10 bases. The CDR3 DNA reads TGTGCCAGCAGCCAAGGGACTAGCGGGCTTGTGGAGCAGTTCTTC. Amino acids: CASSQGTSGLVEQFF.

A word on this clonotype: This could be a read error, since a much larger clone is one nucleotide away. The chain combines TRBV5-1 with TRBJ2-1, with D maybe TRBD2 (6 bases). The J call is doubtful: the DNA matches TRBJ2-7 better. The CDR3 covers 14 residues. Germline values: CDR1 SGHRS, CDR2 YFSETQ. The chain's CDR3 is CASSLEGGINEQYF. The DNA for the CDR3 is TGCGCCAGCAGCCTCGAAGGAGGGATCAATGAGCAGTACTTC.

Turning to this clonotype: Compared with germline, one end of the junction differs, possibly owing to a read error. This chain links TRBV12-3 or TRBV12-4 with TRBJ2-3; possibly TRBD1 or TRBD2 for D (6 bases each). The CDR3 sequence is 14 residues long. CDR3 residues: CASSLGGRTDMQYF. The DNA of the CDR3 is TGTGCCAGCAGTTTGGGGGGCCGCACAGATATGCAGTATTTT.

This clonotype occurred a few times. The rearrangement joins TRBV19 to TRBJ2-5; perhaps TRBD1 as D (6 bases). V was trimmed by 8 bases and J by 4 bases, leaving 14 bases between them. This CDR3 spans 13 amino acids. CDR1 is LNHDA, CDR2 SQIVND, per germline (reference sequence). The CDR3 spells CASQDRPGETQYF. The CDR3 DNA reads as TGTGCCAGTCAGGACAGACCCGGAGAGACCCAGTACTTC. The full variable domain, its missing parts supplied by reference TRBV19 and TRBJ2-5, is DGGITQSPKYLFRKEGQNVTLSCEQNLNHDAMYWYRQDPGQGLRLIYYSQIVNDFQKGDIAEGYSVSREKKESFPLTVTSAQKNPTAFYLCASQDRPGETQYFGPGTRLLVL.

This clonotype was detected only a few times. This chain links TRBV2 with TRBJ1-1, with D unresolved. The CDR3 runs to 13 residues. Germline V gives CDR1 SNHLY, CDR2 FYNNEI. The V and J ends lost 0 bases and 7 bases respectively, with 9 bases between them. CDR3 residues: CASSEALEGEAFF. For the CDR3, the DNA is TGTGCCAGCAGTGAAGCGCTGGAAGGTGAAGCTTTCTTT.

This clonotype was observed many times. The chain employs TRBV2 and TRBJ2-6, with D hard to call. V lost 4 bases and J lost 0, with 4 bases in between. CDR3 size: 14 residues. From germline, CDR1 is SNHLY and CDR2 FYNNEI. CDR3 nucleotides: TGTGCCAGCAGTGCGATCTCTGGGGCCAACGTCCTGACTTTC. Translating it yields CASSAISGANVLTF.